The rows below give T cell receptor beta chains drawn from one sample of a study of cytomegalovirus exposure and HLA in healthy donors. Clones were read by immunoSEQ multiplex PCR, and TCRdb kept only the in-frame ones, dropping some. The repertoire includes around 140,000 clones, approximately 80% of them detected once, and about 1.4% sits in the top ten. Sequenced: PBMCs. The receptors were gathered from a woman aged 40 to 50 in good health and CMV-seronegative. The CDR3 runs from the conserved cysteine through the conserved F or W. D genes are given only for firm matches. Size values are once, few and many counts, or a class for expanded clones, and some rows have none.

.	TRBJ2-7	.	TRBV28	TGTGCCAGCAGTCCGTCCTGCGAGCAGTACTTC	CASSPSCEQYF
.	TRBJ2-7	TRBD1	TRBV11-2	TGTGCCAGCAGGTCTATTGGAGGGACAGGGTTCCACGAGCAGTACTTC	CASRSIGGTGFHEQYF
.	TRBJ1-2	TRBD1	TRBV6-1	TGTGCCAGCAGTGCTGTGGACAGGTCCAATGGCTACACCTTC	CASSAVDRSNGYTF
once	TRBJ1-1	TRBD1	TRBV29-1	TGCAGCGTGTCTGGCAAGGCGACAGGGGACTATGAAGCTTTCTTT	CSVSGKATGDYEAFF
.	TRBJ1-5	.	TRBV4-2	TGTGCCAGCAGCCAAGATCTCCTGGCAGGAGGACAGCCCCAGCATTTT	CASSQDLLAGGQPQHF
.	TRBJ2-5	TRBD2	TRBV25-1	TGTGCCAGCAGTGACCGGACGGGGGGAGAGGAGACCCAGTACTTC	CASSDRTGGEETQYF
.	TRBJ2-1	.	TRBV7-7	TGTGCCAGCAGCTTAGGTGGGGCAAATGAGCAGTTCTTC	CASSLGGANEQFF
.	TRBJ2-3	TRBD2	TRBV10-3	TGTGCCATCGGGATAGCGGGGAGCACAGATACGCAGTATTTT	CAIGIAGSTDTQYF
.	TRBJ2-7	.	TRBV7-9	TGTGCCAGCAGCCCCCGGACAGTCTCCTACGAGCAGTACTTC	CASSPRTVSYEQYF
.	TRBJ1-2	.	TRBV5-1	TGCGCCAGCAGCTTGGACGACAGATACAACTATGGCTACACCTTC	CASSLDDRYNYGYTF
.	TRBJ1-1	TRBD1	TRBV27	TGTGCCAGCAGTTTCCGGACAGGGGGAGTCACTGAAGCTTTCTTT	CASSFRTGGVTEAFF
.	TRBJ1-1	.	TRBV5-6	TGTGCCAGCAGCTCCCCATTGAACACTGAAGCTTTCTTT	CASSSPLNTEAFF
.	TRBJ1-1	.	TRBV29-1	TGCAGCGTTCGAGGACAGCCGAACACTGAAGCTTTCTTT	CSVRGQPNTEAFF
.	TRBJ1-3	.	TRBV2	TGTGCCAGCAGTAGACAAGCGGGACTTCTGAGCTCTGGAAACACCATATATTTT	CASSRQAGLLSSGNTIYF
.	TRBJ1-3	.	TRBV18	TGTGCCAGCTCACCCCTGGACAGTTCAGACATATATTTT	CASSPLDSSDIYF
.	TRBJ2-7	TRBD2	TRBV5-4	TGTGCCAGCAGCTTGGCCAGCGGGGGGATCTACGAGCAGTACTTC	CASSLASGGIYEQYF
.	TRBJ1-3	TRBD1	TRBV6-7	TGTGCCAGCAGGGACAGGCACTCTGGAAACACCATATATTTT	CASRDRHSGNTIYF
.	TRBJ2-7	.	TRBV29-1	TGCAGCGCCGGGACTGTTAGTTACGAGCAGTACTTC	CSAGTVSYEQYF
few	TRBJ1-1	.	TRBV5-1	TGCGCCAGCAGCTTGCAGGGCGCAGGTCCGAACACTGAAGCTTTCTTT	CASSLQGAGPNTEAFF
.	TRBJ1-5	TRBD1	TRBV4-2	TGTGCCAGCAGCCCGCAGGGACAGGGAATTTATAGCAATCAGCCCCAGCATTTT	CASSPQGQGIYSNQPQHF
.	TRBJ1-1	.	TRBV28	TGTGCCAGCAGTTTAAACAGAGCGGAGAACACTGAAGCTTTCTTT	CASSLNRAENTEAFF
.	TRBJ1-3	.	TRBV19	TGTGCCAGTAGTACACAGGGAAGAATTGGAAACACCATATATTTT	CASSTQGRIGNTIYF
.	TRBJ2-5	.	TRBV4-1	TGCGCCAGCAGCCAAGATATCGGGGACCAAGAGACCCAGTACTTC	CASSQDIGDQETQYF
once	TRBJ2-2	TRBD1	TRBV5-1	TGCGCCAGCAGCAGCCAGGGGGCCGGGGAGCTGTTTTTT	CASSSQGAGELFF
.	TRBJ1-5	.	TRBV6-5	TGTGCCAGCAGTGGGACATTAGGCAATCAGCCCCAGCATTTT	CASSGTLGNQPQHF
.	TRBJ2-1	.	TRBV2	TGTGCCAGCTCGACGAGGGGGGGTTCCTACAATGAGCAGTTCTTC	CASSTRGGSYNEQFF
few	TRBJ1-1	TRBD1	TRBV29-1	TGCAGCGTTGAAGTGCCTGGGCAGGGGGCGGAAGCTTTCTTT	CSVEVPGQGAEAFF
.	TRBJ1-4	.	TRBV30	TGTGCCTGGATCCCACCCTGGGACACTGAAAAACTGTTTTTT	CAWIPPWDTEKLFF
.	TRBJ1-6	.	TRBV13	TGTGCCAGCAGCTTCTACAGTGATTATAATTCACCCCTCCACTTT	CASSFYSDYNSPLHF
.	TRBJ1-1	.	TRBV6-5	TGTGCCAGCAGTTACTTGTACACGAACACTGAAGCTTTCTTT	CASSYLYTNTEAFF
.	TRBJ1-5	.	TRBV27	TGTGCCAGCAGTTTCGGACTGGGGTTTGGCAATCAGCCCCAGCATTTT	CASSFGLGFGNQPQHF
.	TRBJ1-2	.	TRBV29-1	TGCAGCGTTGTATCAGGGGACGGTGTCCGCTATGGCTACACCTTC	CSVVSGDGVRYGYTF
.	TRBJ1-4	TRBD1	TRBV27	TGTGCCAGCAGCCTACAGGGGAATGAAAAACTGTTTTTT	CASSLQGNEKLFF
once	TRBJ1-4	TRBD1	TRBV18	TGTGCCAGCTCACGCGCCGGGACAGAGAATGAAAAACTGTTTTTT	CASSRAGTENEKLFF
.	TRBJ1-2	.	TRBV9	TGTGCCAGCAGCGTAGGTGGGAGCTACTATGGCTACACCTTC	CASSVGGSYYGYTF
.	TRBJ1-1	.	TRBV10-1	TGCGCCAGCAGTGATTCCGGAGGGACCTCCCCTGATCCTTTCTTT	CASSDSGGTSPDPFF
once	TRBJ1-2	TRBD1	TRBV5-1	TGCGCCAGCAGCCCGCGAACAGGGGGCTATGGCTACACCTTC	CASSPRTGGYGYTF
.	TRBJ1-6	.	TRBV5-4	TGTGCCAGCAGCGAGGACAGCTATAATTCACCCCTCCACTTT	CASSEDSYNSPLHF
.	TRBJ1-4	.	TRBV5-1	TGCGCCAGCAGCTTGGGAGGTGAAAAACTGTTTTTT	CASSLGGEKLFF
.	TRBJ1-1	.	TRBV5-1	TGCGCCAGCAGCTTGGAGGAGGACACTGAAGCTTTCTTT	CASSLEEDTEAFF
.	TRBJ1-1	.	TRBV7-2	TGTGCCAGCAGGGTAACAGGGCTCACTGAAGCTTTCTTT	CASRVTGLTEAFF